Listed here are 6 T cell receptor beta chains from one sample, sequenced in a study of CD8 T cells in ankylosing spondylitis. MiXCR, applied by TCRdb to the 5' RACE reads, yields one record per CDR3 protein. The table has approximately 210,000 distinct CDR3 sequences, about 13% seen once. The sequenced sample consisted of blood, either unsorted or a sorted T cell fraction (not recorded which). These receptors came from a male donor with ankylosing spondylitis or in good health (not recorded which).

Comment on this clonotype: The junction differs from germline at one of its ends, possibly a read error. V gene TRBV6-1 combines with J gene TRBJ2-7, with D maybe TRBD2 (6 bases). CDR1 is MNHNS and CDR2 is SASEGT in the germline V gene. The CDR3 has 13 residues. CDR3 bases: TGTGCCAGCAGGGAAGGGACTGCCTACGAGCAGTACTTC. It yields the protein CASREGTAYEQYF.

The chain is built from TRBV30 and TRBJ2-7; TRBD1 aligns across 10 bases. After removal of 0 bases from V and 3 bases from J, the junction contained 2 bases not matched to a gene. CDR3 length equals 14 residues. Germline CDR1 GTSNPN, CDR2 SVGIG (reference sequence). The CDR3 DNA sequence: TGTGCCTGGAGTGTAGGACAGGGGGACTACGAGCAGTACTTC. Protein sequence: CAWSVGQGDYEQYF.

This clonotype was detected many times. The DNA is omitted, as the CDR3 cannot be located on it reliably, and the CDR3 follows TCRdb's listing. V and J are TRBV12-3 or TRBV12-4 and TRBJ2-1; the table's D call of TRBD2 was not tested on the DNA. The CDR3 is 13 amino acids long, termini counted. CDR3 loop: CASSSSTSGIGFF.

This clonotype was detected many times. The J gene is TRBJ2-4, the V gene TRBV7-9; no definite D call. The CDR3 loop spans 17 amino acids. Germline CDR1 SEHNR, CDR2 FQNEAQ (reference sequence). Trimming took 1 base from V and 0 from J, leaving 13 bases between them. In nucleotides, the CDR3 is TGTGCCAGCAGCTTAGTGGGCAGTAAACTAGCCAAAAACATTCAGTACTTC. Protein product: CASSLVGSKLAKNIQYF.

The CDR3 sequence: CASSPTSGSPDTQYF. CDR3 nucleotides: TGTGCCAGCAGCCCCACTAGCGGGAGCCCTGATACGCAGTATTTT. The V call is TRBV12-3 or TRBV12-4, the J call TRBJ2-3; TRBD2 agrees at 11 bases. The trim removed 6 bases at V and 6 bases at J, leaving 8 bases unmatched. The CDR3 runs 15 residues.

This clonotype has just a few counts. The V call is TRBV4-1, the J call TRBJ2-3; the D is unclear. Germline CDR1 and CDR2: MGHRA and YSYEKL. The CDR3 is 13 residues long. Trimming shortened V by 0 bases and J by 8 bases, and 9 bases separated the two germline ends. The CDR3: CASSQDRGATQYF. In DNA, the CDR3 is TGCGCCAGCAGCCAAGATCGTGGCGCTACGCAGTATTTT.